These 32 T cell receptor beta chains were sequenced from one sample in a study of tumor and adjacent non-tumor tissue in lung cancer. RNA was extracted from bulk tissue without any cell sorting. A modified ARM-PCR protocol with three rounds of nested PCR amplified TCRbeta. TCRdb re-derived calls from the multiplex PCR reads in MiXCR, one entry per CDR3 protein. The sample lists approximately 120,000 distinct CDR3 sequences, over 65% occurring once. Source material: lung tumor tissue. The receptors here all came from a man aged 25-45 years with non-small cell lung cancer.

A remark on this clonotype: Since the CDR3 does not end with the conserved phenylalanine or tryptophan, this likely comes from a read error. CDR3 coding DNA: TGTGCCAGCAGTTCCATAAAGGATAAGTGCGAGCAGTACATC. The encoded protein is CASSSIKDKCEQYI. The chain recombines TRBV11-3 with TRBJ2-7; D not resolved. Germline V gene data show CDR1 as SGHNT and CDR2 as YENEEA. The CDR3 runs 14 residues. Trimming stripped 6 bases from V and 6 bases from J, with 18 bases between.

This clonotype was seen ten or more times. This chain uses TRBV12-3 or TRBV12-4 with TRBJ2-5; the D gene is possibly TRBD2 (5 bases). V was cut by 6 bases and J by 6 bases, with 14 bases left in between. This CDR3 has 13 residues. CDR3 sequence (DNA): TGTGCCAGCAGACCCCCGGGGAGACAGACCCAGTACTTC. Amino acids: CASRPPGRQTQYF.

With respect to this clonotype: At one end, the junction sequence differs from germline, possibly due to a read error. The chain recombines TRBV12-3 or TRBV12-4 with TRBJ2-3, with D unresolved. The CDR3 loop spans 11 amino acids. This CDR3 reads CASSLGNTQYF. CDR3 coding DNA: TGTGCCAGCAGTTTGGGAAATACACAGTATTTT.

This chain joins TRBV25-1 and TRBJ2-1; no clear D. Germline V gene sequence: CDR1 MGHDK, CDR2 SYGVNS. V lost 7 bases, J lost 8 bases, and 21 bases lay in between. The CDR3 is 15 residues long. CDR3 DNA: TGTGCCAGCACCGCCCCTAACGGCCGACGGGATGAGCAGTTCTTC. Protein product: CASTAPNGRRDEQFF.

This clonotype was found a few times. A much more abundant neighbour one base away suggests this may be a read error. CDR3 amino acids: CASSPTEGGNNSPLHF. CDR3 coding DNA: TGTGCCAGCAGCCCTACGGAAGGGGGTAATAATTCACCCCTCCACTTT. This rearrangement joins TRBV6-2 or TRBV6-3 to TRBJ1-6, with D perhaps TRBD1 (6 bases). The CDR3 contains 16 residues. Deletions cut 6 bases from V and 5 bases from J, with 17 bases between. In germline, CDR1 is MNHEY, CDR2 SVGEGT.

In its sample, this clonotype ranks as large. V gene TRBV6-2 or TRBV6-3 combines with J gene TRBJ1-6; 9 bases line up with TRBD1. The CDR3 runs to 14 residues. V dropped 4 bases and J dropped 9; count of bases not matched to a gene: 4. CDR1 is MNHEY, CDR2 SVGEGT, per germline. Here the CDR3 DNA reads TGTGCCAGCAGTTCAGGACAGGGGATTTCACCCCTCCACTTT. Its translation: CASSSGQGISPLHF.

With respect to this clonotype: This may arise from a read error, as a much more abundant clone is one base away. This chain links TRBV20-1 with TRBJ2-7, with TRBD2 matching over 7 bases. Germline CDR1 reads DFQATT; CDR2 reads SNEGSKA (reference sequence). The CDR3 is 14 residues long. V shed 7 bases, J shed 4 bases, and the junction held 13 bases outside the gene matches. The CDR3 loop reads CSVRSGRGVYEQYF. CDR3 sequence (DNA): TGCAGTGTTAGGTCCGGACGGGGGGTGTACGAGCAGTACTTC.

In regard to this clonotype: This may be a read error: a much more frequent sequence differs by one nucleotide. The rearrangement links TRBV6-2 or TRBV6-3 to TRBJ2-7; D not certain. This CDR3 has 11 residues. CDR1 is MNHEY and CDR2 is SVGEGT in the germline V gene. The CDR3 sequence is CDSSWAYEQYF. The CDR3 DNA is TGTGACAGCAGTTGGGCCTACGAGCAGTACTTC.

With regard to this clonotype: Relative to the germline gene, one junction end is altered; a read error may explain this. The chain is built from TRBV11-3 and TRBJ2-1; no clear D gene. This CDR3 spans 8 amino acids. The V gene's germline CDR1 is SGHNT and CDR2 YENEEA. The CDR3 loop reads CASSSGFF. The CDR3 nucleotides are TGTGCTAGCAGCTCCGGTTTCTTC.

In the case of this clonotype: A read error is possible here, since a much larger clone lies one base away. V and J are TRBV6-5 and TRBJ1-1; D might be TRBD1 (5 bases). Germline V gene data show CDR1 as MNHEY and CDR2 as SVGAGI. V dropped 7 bases and J dropped 5 bases, with 23 bases sitting between them. The CDR3 totals 16 residues. CDR3 sequence reads: CASNRRTGTGGTEAFF. The CDR3 DNA follows: TGTGCCAGCAATAGAAGGACCGGGACGGGAGGGACTGAAGCTTTCTTT.

Ten or more counts support this clonotype. The chain recombines TRBV6-2 or TRBV6-3 with TRBJ1-2, with 8 bases fitting TRBD1. CDR3 length equals 13 residues. The germline gives CDR1 MNHEY, CDR2 SVGEGT. V shed 2 bases, J shed 7 bases, and the junction held 3 bases outside the gene matches. This chain's CDR3 is CASSYGTGGGYTF. Here the CDR3 DNA reads TGTGCCAGCAGTTACGGAACAGGGGGTGGCTACACCTTC.

As concerns this clonotype: The junction differs from germline at one of its ends, possibly a read error. The chain joins TRBV4-3 to TRBJ2-1, with D maybe TRBD1 (5 bases). CDR1 is LGHNA and CDR2 is YSLEER in the germline V gene. The CDR3 covers 16 residues. CDR3 nucleotide sequence: TGCGCCAGTAGCCAGAGTCGACAGATCTCCTACATCGAGCAGTTCTTC. Its protein is CASSQSRQISYIEQFF.

This clonotype occurred a few times. The V and J genes are TRBV7-6 and TRBJ2-2, with D possibly being TRBD1 (6 bases). CDR1 and CDR2 from the germline V gene are SGHVS and FNYEAQ. V lost 5 bases and J lost 6, with 13 bases in between. CDR3 length: 14 amino acids. In nucleotides, the CDR3 is TGTGCCAGCAGCGCCCAGGGGTCTCCCGGGGAGCTGTTTTTT. This translates into CASSAQGSPGELFF.

As for this clonotype: The final CDR3 position lacks the conserved phenylalanine or tryptophan, pointing to a likely read error. The chain recombines TRBV20-1 with TRBJ1-1; TRBD1 agrees at 7 bases. CDR1 and CDR2 (germline): DFQATT, SNEGSKA (reference sequence). V lost 3 bases to trimming and J lost 5 bases; unmatched junction nucleotides: 12. The CDR3 length is 15 residues. CDR3 DNA sequence: TGCAGTGCTAGCGGGACAGAGGGTTTTATTACTGAAGCTTTCTAT. This gives the protein CSASGTEGFITEAFY.

As for this clonotype: One end of the junction fails to match germline, which may point to a read error. The rearrangement uses TRBV28 and TRBJ2-1; possibly TRBD2 for D (6 bases). This CDR3 has 18 amino acids. Germline V CDR1 and CDR2: MDHEN, SYDVKM. The CDR3: CASSSPIAEKSSYNELSF. In nucleotides, the CDR3 is TGTGCCAGCAGTTCCCCAATAGCGGAGAAGAGCTCCTACAATGAGCTGTCCTTC. Looking up the rest from reference TRBV28 and TRBJ2-1 gives the full variable domain: DVKVTQSSRYLVKRTGEKVFLECVQDMDHENMFWYRQDPGLGLRLIYFSYDVKMKEKGDIPEGYSVSREKKERFSLILESASTNQTSMYLCASSSPIAEKSSYNELSFGPGTRLTVL.

This clonotype was observed at least ten times. The chain employs TRBV10-3 and TRBJ1-1; D remains unclear. Germline CDR1 reads ENHRY; CDR2 reads SYGVKD. The V end lost 0 bases, the J end lost 1 base, and 0 bases lay between the germline ends. CDR3 length equals 12 residues. CDR3 DNA sequence: TGTGCCATCAGTGAGTCGAACACTGAAGCTTTCTTT. Its protein is CAISESNTEAFF.

With regard to this clonotype: Because the CDR3 is missing its conserved closing phenylalanine or tryptophan, this is likely a read error. The CDR3 loop reads CASSRIGTGVYEQYL. In DNA form, the CDR3 reads TGTGCCAGTAGCCGTATCGGGACAGGAGTCTACGAGCAGTACTTA. This chain uses TRBV11-3 with TRBJ2-7; 8 bases line up with TRBD1. The CDR3 is 15 amino acids. The ends lost 9 bases at V and 3 bases at J; junction bases unmatched: 13. Germline V gene data show CDR1 as SGHNT and CDR2 as YENEEA.

Details on this clonotype: A junction end diverges from the germline sequence, so it may reflect a read error. CDR3 nucleotides: TGCGGTGCTAGAAATTTTTTCATAGCGGGAGCAGATACGCAGTATTTT. The encoded protein is CGARNFFIAGADTQYF. V gene TRBV20-1 combines with J gene TRBJ2-3; TRBD2 matches 9 bases. Germline values: CDR1 DFQATT, CDR2 SNEGSKA (reference sequence). The length of the CDR3 is 16 residues.

Remarks on this clonotype: One end of the junction is discordant with germline, which a read error may explain. V is TRBV20-1 and J is TRBJ2-1; a weak D match, TRBD1 (6 bases). This CDR3 comprises 13 residues. The V gene's germline CDR1 is DFQATT and CDR2 SNEGSKA (reference sequence). The CDR3 sequence: CSAPGFRDNGQFF. In nucleotides, the CDR3 is TGTAGTGCGCCTGGCTTCAGGGACAATGGGCAGTTCTTC.

As for this clonotype: A read error may explain this, as a much larger clone is one base away. This chain joins TRBV5-6 and TRBJ2-5; maybe TRBD2 (6 bases). Germline CDR1 reads SGHDT; CDR2 reads YYEEEE. This CDR3 comprises 14 residues. V was clipped by 4 bases and J by 5 bases, with 15 bases between them. CDR3 nucleotides: TGTGCCAGCAGCATGGTGGGGGAGGCTGAGACCCAGTACTTC. Translation: CASSMVGEAETQYF.

Concerning this clonotype: This may stem from a read error, because a much larger clone lies one nucleotide away. The chain couples TRBV29-1 to TRBJ2-5; D may be TRBD2 (5 bases). Germline assignment: CDR1 SQVTM and CDR2 ANQGSEA. Trimming took off 5 bases at V and 7 bases at J, with 20 bases between the two ends. This CDR3 is 14 amino acids long. The CDR3 region is CSVISASLEATQYF. CDR3 nucleotide sequence: TGCAGCGTTATCTCGGCTAGCTTAGAAGCGACCCAGTACTTC.

V gene TRBV6-1 combines with J gene TRBJ1-5; tentatively, D is TRBD1 (6 bases). CDR1 MNHNS and CDR2 SASEGT come from the germline V gene. The germline V and J ends were trimmed by 7 bases and 1 base, with 11 bases remaining between them. The CDR3 runs 14 residues. The CDR3 loop reads CASTLTGSNQPQHF. The DNA of the CDR3 is TGTGCCAGCACCCTTACAGGGAGCAATCAGCCCCAGCATTTT.

The chain employs TRBV12-3 or TRBV12-4 and TRBJ2-7, with D tentatively TRBD1 (6 bases). The CDR3 spans 13 residues. The V end was cut by 8 bases, the J end by 2 bases, with 13 bases between. The CDR3 nucleotides read TGTGCCAGCCGAAGTACAGGGACCTACGAGCAGTACTTC. Translating gives CASRSTGTYEQYF.

A note on this clonotype: A much larger clone differs from this one at a single base, so this may be a read error. The V gene is TRBV12-5, the J gene TRBJ2-7; unclear D gene. Per the germline V gene, CDR1 is LGHNT and CDR2 is FRNRAP. The CDR3 contains 11 residues. The chain's CDR3 is CVSGSRFEQYF. The CDR3 nucleotides read TGTGTTAGTGGCTCGAGGTTCGAGCAGTACTTC.

Comments on this clonotype: Possible read error: a much larger clone is one base away. The chain uses TRBV6-6 and TRBJ1-6, with 7 bases matching TRBD1. The CDR3 has 14 amino acids. Germline CDR1 and CDR2: MNHNY and SVGAGI (reference sequence). Written as DNA, the CDR3 is TGTGCCAGCAGTGATACCGGGACAGTTTCAACCCTCCACTTT. It yields the protein CASSDTGTVSTLHF.

About this clonotype: A read error may produce the germline difference seen at one junction end. The chain couples TRBV12-3 or TRBV12-4 to TRBJ2-2; TRBD2 aligns across 7 bases. The CDR3 length is 11 residues. The CDR3 spells CASSLRGELLF. The CDR3 region has the DNA TGTGCCAGCAGTTTACGGGGGGAGCTGCTTTTT.

In its sample, this clonotype was seen a few times. V is TRBV7-9 and J is TRBJ1-3; 10 bases fit TRBD1. The CDR3 is made up of 15 amino acids. CDR1 SEHNR and CDR2 FQNEAQ come from the germline V gene (reference sequence). J was trimmed by 8 bases and V by 4 bases; bases with no gene match: 8. CDR3 DNA: TGTGCCAGCAGCTCCCCGGGACAGGGGTGGGACACCATATATTTT. Its protein product is CASSSPGQGWDTIYF. The complete variable domain, with remaining parts taken from reference TRBV7-9 and TRBJ1-3, reads DTGVSQNPRHKITKRGQNVTFRCDPISEHNRLYWYRQTLGQGPEFLTYFQNEAQLEKSRLLSDRFSAERPKGSFSTLEIQRTEQGDSAMYLCASSSPGQGWDTIYFGEGSWLTVV.

This chain uses TRBV11-2 with TRBJ2-1, with D perhaps matching TRBD2 (6 bases). Deletions cut 11 bases from V and 0 bases from J, with 17 bases between. Germline CDR1 and CDR2: SGHAT and FQNNGV. This CDR3 is built from 15 residues. The CDR3 reads CACSSSVPSYNEQFF. CDR3 nucleotide sequence: TGTGCCTGTAGCTCTAGCGTCCCCTCCTACAATGAGCAGTTCTTC.

This clonotype was found many times. CDR3 sequence: CSVAVRGTEAFF. Written as DNA, the CDR3 is TGCAGCGTTGCCGTCCGCGGGACTGAAGCTTTCTTT. The chain combines TRBV29-1 with TRBJ1-1; D gene uncertain. The germline V and J ends were trimmed by 4 bases and 5 bases, with 11 bases remaining between them. Germline CDR1 SQVTM, CDR2 ANQGSEA. The CDR3 sequence is 12 residues long.

Only a few counts were recorded for this clonotype. One base away lies a much larger clone, so this may be a sequencing read error. The chain carries TRBV20-1 and TRBJ1-2; 7 bases agree with TRBD1. This CDR3 has 11 amino acids. CDR1 and CDR2 from the germline V gene are DFQATT and SNEGSKA (reference sequence). The CDR3 sequence is CRARSETGLTF. For the CDR3, the DNA is TGCAGAGCTAGGTCGGAGACAGGGCTCACCTTC.

Comments on this clonotype: At one of its ends the junction is not consistent with the germline gene, which may arise from a read error. J is TRBJ2-5 and V is TRBV11-3, with 10 bases aligning to TRBD2. The CDR3 loop spans 15 amino acids. The germline V gene encodes CDR1 SGHNT and CDR2 YENEEA. The CDR3 DNA is TGCGCCAGCTGCTTAGAAGCGGGAGGGCAAGAGGCCCAGTACTTC. It codes for CASCLEAGGQEAQYF.

Comment on this clonotype: A read error may be the cause here, since a much bigger clone is one base away. The chain is built from TRBV5-6 and TRBJ1-2; D not resolved. CDR3 size: 14 residues. CDR1 and CDR2 from the germline V gene are SGHDT and YYEEEE. Here the CDR3 reads CVSSLGLSHYGYTF. For the CDR3, the DNA is TGTGTCAGCAGCTTGGGTCTAAGTCACTATGGCTACACCTTC.